The sequence of this T cell receptor beta chain was determined in a study of blood T cell repertoires in COVID-19. Sequencing used immunoSEQ multiplex PCR; TCRdb keeps in-frame clones, though not all of them. The sample lists under 150,000 clones, more than 80% occurring once. The CDR3 sequence is 13 residues long. The germline CDR1 and CDR2 sequences are LGHDT and YNNKEL (reference sequence). Trimming took off 4 bases at V and 7 bases at J, with 12 bases between the two ends. This receptor was taken from a woman aged 55-75 years with COVID-19, enrolled during active disease. Material: peripheral blood. The V call is TRBV3-1 (or the pseudogene TRBV3-2), the J call TRBJ2-3; D not resolved. In nucleotides, the CDR3 is TGTGCCAGCAGCCGTAGCCTAGGTCATACGCAGTATTTT. Translation: CASSRSLGHTQYF.